The source of this T cell receptor beta chain is a study of blood T cell repertoires in COVID-19 (TCRdb year 2020). General notes on the study: Collaborator samples came from the United States, Italy and Spain and covered acute and convalescent phases of COVID-19. The material from the prospective study consisted of cDNA or gDNA derived from T cells, B-cell-depleted T cells, or PBMCs. Subjects who had been exposed to COVID-19, were actively infected with it, or had recovered from it provided the deeply sampled blood TCRbeta repertoires that made up the dataset. The repertoires were made available in a free public database intended to serve as a resource for research on the immune response to SARS-CoV-2. Samples came from the ongoing ImmuneRACE study (first 160 participants) plus 1,254 subjects from 6 global collaborators. A de-identified subject ID, COVID-19 status, age in years and sex were almost always included in the sample metadata. Where available, HLA class I and class II types were obtained from metadata supplied by the sample provider rather than from assay-based typing. Broader findings and caveats from the paper: Clinical and demographic metadata were provided uncurated, with the amount varying by source and participant.

The immunoSEQ Assay, a bias-controlled multiplex PCR, was used to amplify TCRbeta CDR3 regions from genomic DNA. In the source study's methods: Within the assay, amplification of reference gene primers was used to estimate how many nucleated cells each sample contained. To quantify the absolute abundance of each unique TCRbeta CDR3 rearrangement, sequence reads were collapsed and filtered. Productive Simpson clonality was computed per sample as the square root of Simpson's diversity index over productive rearrangements. As stored in TCRdb, this immuneACCESS dataset retains in-frame rearrangements with V and J assigned. A fraction of the clones does not appear; measured against another copy, unresolved V genes explain less than half of the discrepancy, and the remainder lacks a known reason. The V and J calls and the clone size are those of that table, but D and trimming were determined from the DNA. The sample table records 150,000 to 200,000 clones; about three quarters of these occur just once. In total, the top ten clones hold approximately 3% of the sample.

Counted from cysteine to phenylalanine, this CDR3 has 16 amino acids. Only the CDR3 DNA is retained, 48 bases long and in frame from the first base. V lost 5 bases and J lost 1 base, and the count of bases not matched to a germline gene is 6. CDR1 and CDR2 are read off the germline V gene (reference sequence) as LNHDA and SQIVND. Each collaborating institution followed its own protocols to collect whole blood in K2EDTA tubes. Collaborator samples were shipped for TCRbeta analysis as frozen whole blood, isolated PBMCs, or DNA extracted from either sample type. As regards this clone: Its antigen is not yet known. No qualities accompany the bases; no much larger clone lies one base away.

The sequence is built from TRBV19 and TRBJ1-5; TRBD1 matches 9 bases in the middle. This sequence was found in a man in his 70s with acute or convalescent COVID-19. Input material: peripheral blood. At the DNA level, the sequence is TGTGCCAGTAGTCATACAGGGGGCCGAAGCAATCAGCCCCAGCATTTT. Translated, this is CASSHTGGRSNQPQHF.